This entry describes one TCR beta chain. In the original processing: Estimation of nucleated cell counts relied on the amplification of reference gene primers. Sequenced by immunoSEQ multiplex PCR; TCRdb stores in-frame clones only, minus some. The V and J calls and clone size are taken from that table; D and trimming were inferred from the DNA. The sample holds roughly 400,000 clones; approximately 90% are singletons and the top ten take 0.8% to 0.9%. The data were taken from a study of blood T cell repertoires in COVID-19. Study members were between about 18 and 89 years old and lived in about two dozen US regions. A COVID-19 case was met by exposed participants within 2 weeks before study entry. Trimming took off 5 bases at V and 3 bases at J, with 16 bases between the two ends. Germline CDR1 and CDR2: SGHVS and FNYEAQ. This CDR3 contains 15 residues.

The receptor was isolated from a woman aged 40 to 49 who had been exposed to COVID-19. The chain is built from TRBV7-6 and TRBJ1-2; a possible D gene is TRBD1 (6 bases). Specimen: PBMCs or T cells enriched from blood (not recorded which). CDR3 nucleotide sequence: TGTGCCAGCAGCGAAGCGAACAGGGCCTACTATGGCTACACCTTC. Its protein is CASSEANRAYYGYTF.